A single sample gave rise to the 10 T cell receptor beta chains below, sequenced in a study of human T cells and chemical hapten exposure. The time point here: pre-sensitization, week 0. Documented treatment: therapeutic diphenylcyclopropenone sensitization with weekly scalp DPC. The total RNA was obtained from whole blood that was not fractionated. MiXCR was run by TCRdb on the RACE reads, yielding one entry per CDR3 protein. The profile shows roughly 50,000 distinct CDR3 sequences, roughly 10% of them singletons. Sequences were derived from whole blood, sampled in connection with sensitization to the hapten diphenylcyclopropenone (DPC). Receptors were obtained from a woman aged 25 to 39 with alopecia areata. Some clones in this sample may be carry-over from other donors' samples.

This clonotype was recorded a few times. The rearrangement uses TRBV7-2 and TRBJ2-3; D may be TRBD2 (6 bases). Germline-derived CDR1 and CDR2 are SGHTA and FQGNSA. V lost 2 bases and J 4 bases, leaving 7 bases between the germline ends. There are 13 residues in the CDR3. CDR3 bases: TGTGCCAGCAGCTTATCGGGGGCAGATACGCAGTATTTT. This codes for CASSLSGADTQYF.

This clonotype has ten or more counts. V is TRBV25-1 and J is TRBJ1-1, with 11 bases that match TRBD1. The CDR3 contains 14 residues. V was pared by 4 bases and J by 6 bases, with 4 bases of the junction left unmatched. Germline V gene lookup returns CDR1 MGHDK and CDR2 SYGVNS. The CDR3 sequence is CASSGGQGDAEAFF. In DNA form, the CDR3 reads TGTGCCAGCAGTGGGGGACAGGGGGACGCTGAAGCTTTCTTT.

This clonotype has at least ten counts. V gene TRBV5-5 combines with J gene TRBJ1-4; D remains ambiguous. In germline, CDR1 is SGHKS, CDR2 YYEKEE (reference sequence). Trimming cost V 7 bases and J 0 bases, with 10 bases left between them. The CDR3 sequence is 14 residues long. The CDR3 bases are TGTGCCAGCTCTTATAGAGCAACTAATGAAAAACTGTTTTTT. Amino acids: CASSYRATNEKLFF.

This clonotype was seen a handful of times. The chain recombines TRBV6-5 with TRBJ2-3; tentative D call: TRBD2 (7 bases). V lost 6 bases, J lost 0 bases, and 22 bases lay in between. The CDR3 is 18 residues long. CDR1 MNHEY and CDR2 SVGAGI come from the germline V gene. In DNA form, the CDR3 reads TGTGCCAGCAGAGCAACCCGTCGTAGGGGGGGCAGCACAGATACGCAGTATTTT. It yields the protein CASRATRRRGGSTDTQYF.

This clonotype appeared a few times. The chain couples TRBV11-3 to TRBJ2-5, with 9 bases matching TRBD1. Unmatched junction bases numbered 6, after V lost 5 bases and J lost 2 bases. This CDR3 has 15 amino acids. Germline CDR1 SGHNT, CDR2 YENEEA. Here the CDR3 reads CASSPGTGPQETQYF. The CDR3 coding sequence is TGTGCCAGCAGCCCTGGGACAGGGCCTCAAGAGACCCAGTACTTC.

This clonotype was observed at least ten times. The CDR3 sequence is CASSLTLAGSSYNEQFF. CDR3 coding DNA: TGTGCCAGCAGCTTAACTCTAGCGGGGAGCTCCTACAATGAGCAGTTCTTC. The chain is built from TRBV7-2 and TRBJ2-1; 9 bases are shared with TRBD2. The V segment lost 2 bases and the J segment 0 bases; nucleotides outside the gene matches: 5. The CDR3 is made up of 17 amino acids. Germline loops: CDR1 SGHTA, CDR2 FQGNSA. The complete variable domain, with remaining parts taken from reference TRBV7-2 and TRBJ2-1, reads GAGVSQSPSNKVTEKGKDVELRCDPISGHTALYWYRQSLGQGLEFLIYFQGNSAPDKSGLPSDRFSAERTGGSVSTLTIQRTQQEDSAVYLCASSLTLAGSSYNEQFFGPGTRLTVL.

This clonotype was counted between two and nine times. The chain recombines TRBV20-1 with TRBJ1-6; unclear D gene. V gave up 5 bases and J gave up 7 bases, with 18 bases separating them. Germline CDR1 reads DFQATT; CDR2 reads SNEGSKA (reference sequence). The CDR3 is 15 amino acids. The CDR3 protein is CSARSPRGGNSPLHF. In DNA form, the CDR3 reads TGCAGTGCTCGATCTCCCAGAGGCGGGAATTCACCCCTCCACTTT.

This clonotype was seen many times. The genes are TRBV29-1 and TRBJ1-4, with a weak D call TRBD1 (5 bases). V gave up 4 bases and J gave up 2 bases, with 14 bases separating them. The CDR3 has 15 residues. In germline, CDR1 is SQVTM, CDR2 ANQGSEA. CDR3 loop: CSVAETGGTNEKLFF. The CDR3 DNA follows: TGCAGCGTTGCGGAAACGGGGGGGACTAATGAAAAACTGTTTTTT.

This clonotype was detected many times. The gene calls are TRBV12-3 or TRBV12-4 and TRBJ1-2; D is unresolved. Between the trimmed V and J ends, which lost 6 bases and 8 bases, there was a span of 10 bases. CDR3 length: 11 residues. This chain's CDR3 is CASRQPGGYTF. The CDR3 coding sequence is TGTGCCAGCAGACAACCGGGGGGCTACACCTTC.

This chain uses TRBV6-5 with TRBJ2-7, with 9 positions matching TRBD1. V was clipped by 6 bases and J by 5 bases; unmatched bases: 5. This CDR3 has 13 amino acids. Germline V CDR1 and CDR2: MNHEY, SVGAGI. The CDR3 region is CASRWDRENEQYF. CDR3 nucleotides: TGTGCCAGCAGATGGGACAGGGAGAACGAGCAGTACTTC.